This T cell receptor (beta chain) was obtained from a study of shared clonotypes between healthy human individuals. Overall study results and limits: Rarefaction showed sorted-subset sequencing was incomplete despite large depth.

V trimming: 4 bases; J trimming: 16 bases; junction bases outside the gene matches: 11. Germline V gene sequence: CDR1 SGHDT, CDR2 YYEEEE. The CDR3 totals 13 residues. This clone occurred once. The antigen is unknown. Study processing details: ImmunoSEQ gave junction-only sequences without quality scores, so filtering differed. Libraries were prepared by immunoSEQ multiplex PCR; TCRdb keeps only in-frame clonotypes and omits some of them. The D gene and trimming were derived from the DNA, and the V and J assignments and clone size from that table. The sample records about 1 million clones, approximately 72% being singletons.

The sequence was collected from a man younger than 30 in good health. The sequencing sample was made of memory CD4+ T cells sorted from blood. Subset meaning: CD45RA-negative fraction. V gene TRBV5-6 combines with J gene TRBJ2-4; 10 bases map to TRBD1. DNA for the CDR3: TGTGCCAGCAGCCCTACCGACAGGGGGCAGCTCTACTTC. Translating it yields CASSPTDRGQLYF.